The subject of this entry is one TCR beta chain. Its specificity is unknown. Both CD4+ and CD8+ T cells were separated by sorting PBMCs. This entry comes from a study of CD8+ T cells in alopecia areata. Study summary: Twice a day, 5 to 10 mg of oral tofacitinib was administered to treated patients.

Investigators isolated RNA and reverse transcribed it into cDNA to act as the sequencing template. Here immunoSEQ multiplex PCR was the method, and the copy in TCRdb shows in-frame clones only, minus some. In the table there are fewer than 250,000 clones, around 62% of which are singletons. Regarding the study as a whole: Normal skin's resident alphabeta T cells are sequenced alongside lesional scalp T cells. Sharing of TCR sequences between patients (possibly for HLA-related reasons) was less clear than in mice.

The ends were cut back, 6 bases at V and 8 bases at J, with 11 bases in the middle. CDR3 length: 12 residues. CDR1 MDHEN and CDR2 SYDVKM come from the germline V gene. The chain recombines TRBV28 with TRBJ2-1, with no clear D. The sequencing here drew on CD4+ T cells sorted from blood, taken at week 0. This receptor was obtained from a human donor with alopecia areata. The CDR3: CASSPLIDEQFF. In DNA, the CDR3 is TGTGCCAGCAGCCCCCTCATAGATGAGCAGTTCTTC. The whole variable domain, filled in from reference TRBV28 and TRBJ2-1, reads DVKVTQSSRYLVKRTGEKVFLECVQDMDHENMFWYRQDPGLGLRLIYFSYDVKMKEKGDIPEGYSVSREKKERFSLILESASTNQTSMYLCASSPLIDEQFFGPGTRLTVL.